This passage covers 21 T cell receptor beta chains from one sample sequenced in a study of blood T cells in healthy people across ages. Primers used in a second PCR of roughly 7 to 12 cycles were a sample-barcoded 5' primer and a J-beta primer mix. TCRdb used MiXCR to reprocess the 5' RACE reads, holding one entry per CDR3 protein. Altogether over 600,000 distinct CDR3 sequences are present, 40% to 45% being singletons, with the ten largest covering 25% to 35%. Input material: blood. Source of these receptors: a man older than 75 in good health.

This clonotype has at least ten counts. The V call is TRBV29-1, the J call TRBJ2-7, with D possibly TRBD2 on 5 matching bases. The CDR3 is 15 residues long. Between the trimmed V and J ends, which lost 7 bases and 3 bases, there was a span of 22 bases. Germline lookup yields CDR1 SQVTM and CDR2 ANQGSEA. The DNA for the CDR3 is TGCAGCGCCCAACTTAAGACGGAGAGGGACTACGAGCAGTACTTC. Residues: CSAQLKTERDYEQYF.

This clonotype was detected only once. The DNA for the CDR3 is TGCGCCAGCAGCCAAGACGGGACAGCTTTTCAGCCCCAGCATTTT. The encoded protein is CASSQDGTAFQPQHF. The V call is TRBV4-3, the J call TRBJ1-5; 7 bases fit TRBD1. Germline trimming cut 0 bases from V and 6 bases from J; bases unmatched to any gene: 5. The CDR3 has 15 amino acids. The germline CDR1 and CDR2 sequences are LGHNA and YSLEER.

J is TRBJ2-1 and V is TRBV5-6, with 7 bases aligning to TRBD2. The CDR3 extends over 13 amino acids. Germline V gives CDR1 SGHDT, CDR2 YYEEEE. V gave up 5 bases and J gave up 6 bases; unmatched junction bases: 5. CDR3 protein: CASRLTSVNEQFF. The CDR3 coding sequence is TGTGCCAGCAGGCTAACTAGCGTCAATGAGCAGTTCTTC.

For the CDR3, the DNA is TGCAGTGCTAGTGGGACTAGCGAGTACGAGCAGTACTTC. Translated: CSASGTSEYEQYF. The chain uses TRBV20-1 and TRBJ2-7; 10 bases match TRBD2. The CDR3 spans 13 residues. V lost 3 bases and J lost 4; bases outside the gene matches: 3. The V gene's germline CDR1 is DFQATT and CDR2 SNEGSKA (reference sequence).

This clonotype was found a few times. The gene calls are TRBV4-2 and TRBJ2-5; 11 bases fit TRBD2. The CDR3 is 16 amino acids. Trimming cost V 4 bases and J 4 bases; bases outside gene matches: 8. Per the germline V gene, CDR1 is LGHNA and CDR2 is YNFKEQ. Here the CDR3 DNA reads TGTGCCAGCAGCCCACTAGGGACTAGCGGTACAGAGACCCAGTACTTC. Translated: CASSPLGTSGTETQYF.

A note on this clonotype: Given a much more abundant clone one base away, this may be a read error. V gene TRBV29-1 combines with J gene TRBJ2-2; 9 nucleotides align to TRBD2. Germline CDR1 and CDR2: SQVTM and ANQGSEA. The CDR3 is 15 amino acids. The junction had 5 bases not matched to a gene; V was cut back by 5 bases and J by 1 base. Written as DNA, the CDR3 is TGCAGCGTTATGGAACTAGCGGGGAACACCGGGGAGCTGTTTTTT. Protein sequence: CSVMELAGNTGELFF.

This clonotype showed up many times. V gene TRBV6-2 or TRBV6-3 combines with J gene TRBJ2-1; 11 positions match TRBD2. Germline V lookup: CDR1 MNHEY, CDR2 SVGEGT. The length of the CDR3 is 16 residues. Germline trimming cut 1 base from V and 5 bases from J; bases unmatched to any gene: 4. The CDR3 DNA is TGTGCCAGCAGTTACTACACTAGCGGGGGACACAATGAGCAGTTCTTC. Its protein is CASSYYTSGGHNEQFF.

The rearrangement joins TRBV11-1 to TRBJ2-3, with 13 bases lining up with TRBD2. The CDR3 is 15 amino acids. After removal of 5 bases from V and 5 bases from J, the junction contained 4 bases not matched to a gene. The germline V gene encodes CDR1 SGHAT and CDR2 FQDESV (reference sequence). The CDR3 nucleotides are TGTGCCAGCAGCGATCGACTAGCGGGAGGAGATACGCAGTATTTT. As protein: CASSDRLAGGDTQYF. Combining the CDR3 with reference TRBV11-1 and TRBJ2-3 gives the whole variable domain EAEVAQSPRYKITEKSQAVAFWCDPISGHATLYWYRQILGQGPELLVQFQDESVVDDSQLPKDRFSAERLKGVDSTLKIQPAELGDSAMYLCASSDRLAGGDTQYFGPGTRLTVL.

This clonotype was seen once. The chain is built from TRBV3-1 and TRBJ2-7; 10 bases agree with TRBD2. There are 15 residues in the CDR3. The germline V gene has CDR1 LGHDT and CDR2 YNNKEL (reference sequence). Germline trimming cut 1 base from V and 2 bases from J; bases unmatched to any gene: 2. CDR3 nucleotide sequence: TGTGCCAGCAGCCAAGTCGGACTAGCGGCCTACGAGCAGTACTTC. Translated: CASSQVGLAAYEQYF.

This clonotype has ten or more counts. The V call is TRBV6-2 or TRBV6-3, the J call TRBJ2-7; 8 positions match TRBD2. CDR3 length equals 15 residues. The germline V gene encodes CDR1 MNHEY and CDR2 SVGEGT. Trimming at V came to 2 bases and at J to 3 bases, leaving 6 bases not matched to a gene. CDR3 region: CASSYRASGYYEQYF. Here the CDR3 DNA reads TGTGCCAGCAGTTACCGGGCTAGCGGGTACTACGAGCAGTACTTC.

This clonotype was seen a handful of times. This rearrangement joins TRBV6-6 to TRBJ2-3; 8 bases fit TRBD2. From germline, CDR1 is MNHNY and CDR2 SVGAGI (reference sequence). J was trimmed by 5 bases and V by 8 bases; bases with no gene match: 9. This CDR3 spans 14 amino acids. For the CDR3, the DNA is TGTGCCAGCCGGGGCGGGGGGCGGGGAGATACGCAGTATTTT. It specifies CASRGGGRGDTQYF.

The gene calls are TRBV12-5 and TRBJ2-4; 8 bases line up with TRBD1. V shed 3 bases and J 1 base; nucleotides not matched to a gene: 8. The CDR3 covers 17 residues. Germline V lookup: CDR1 LGHNT, CDR2 FRNRAP. CDR3 protein: CASGLGANRGAKNIQYF. The CDR3 bases are TGTGCTAGTGGTTTAGGCGCAAACAGGGGGGCCAAAAACATTCAGTACTTC.

The chain recombines TRBV20-1 with TRBJ2-7; tentative D call: TRBD2 (5 bases). Gene TRBJ2-5 matches the end of the DNA better, so the J call may be wrong. Looked up from germline, CDR1 is DFQATT and CDR2 is SNEGSKA (reference sequence). The CDR3 covers 16 residues. The CDR3: CSARDEKARVEETQYF. The CDR3 nucleotides are TGCAGTGCTAGAGATGAGAAGGCGAGGGTTGAAGAGACCCAGTACTTC.

This clonotype was detected many times. This chain joins TRBV6-2 or TRBV6-3 and TRBJ2-7; D gene ambiguous. The germline V and J ends were trimmed by 0 bases and 2 bases, with 2 bases remaining between them. CDR3 length equals 12 residues. Per germline, CDR1 MNHEY and CDR2 SVGEGT. The CDR3 is CASSYSTYEQYF. For the CDR3, the DNA is TGTGCCAGCAGTTACTCGACCTACGAGCAGTACTTC.

This clonotype was recorded at least ten times. The chain couples TRBV7-2 to TRBJ2-7; D is unclear. Trimming took 1 base from V and 2 from J, leaving 3 bases between them. Germline lookup yields CDR1 SGHTA and CDR2 FQGNSA. This CDR3 region has 12 residues. This CDR3 is CASSLVPYEQYF. CDR3 DNA sequence: TGTGCCAGCAGCTTAGTCCCCTACGAGCAGTACTTC.

This clonotype was counted between two and nine times. The CDR3 nucleotides read TGCGCCAGCAGTGAGTCGTGGGGACAGGGGGCCACCGGGGAGCTGTTTTTT. As protein: CASSESWGQGATGELFF. The chain links TRBV10-1 to TRBJ2-2; 12 bases are shared with TRBD1. J lost 4 bases, V lost 0 bases, and 3 bases had no gene match. CDR1 WNHNN and CDR2 SYGVQD come from the germline V gene (reference sequence). The CDR3 sequence is 17 residues long.

This clonotype was recorded a few times. The chain uses TRBV20-1 and TRBJ2-5, with TRBD2 matching over 7 bases. CDR1 and CDR2 from the germline V gene are DFQATT and SNEGSKA (reference sequence). The CDR3 runs to 15 residues. Trimming removed 6 bases from V and 2 bases from J; junction bases left unmatched: 12. CDR3: CSALRSGPLQETQYF. CDR3 bases: TGCAGTGCCCTACGTAGCGGGCCCCTTCAAGAGACCCAGTACTTC.

The J gene is TRBJ2-7, the V gene TRBV6-2 or TRBV6-3; no definite D call. Germline V gene data show CDR1 as MNHEY and CDR2 as SVGEGT. The CDR3 runs 13 residues. V dropped 4 bases and J dropped 2 bases, with 9 bases sitting between them. The CDR3 nucleotides are TGTGCCAGCAGTTTTGCCTTGACCTACGAGCAGTACTTC. This translates into CASSFALTYEQYF.

This clonotype was picked up one time. The chain uses TRBV28 and TRBJ2-7; no clear D. This CDR3 contains 13 residues. V lost 5 bases and J lost 4, with 12 bases in between. Germline CDR1 MDHEN, CDR2 SYDVKM. The CDR3 DNA reads TGTGCCAGCAGTATACCCCCAAGGTACGAGCAGTACTTC. This encodes CASSIPPRYEQYF.

This chain uses TRBV6-2 or TRBV6-3 with TRBJ2-6; TRBD1 might be the D (5 bases). This CDR3 is built from 16 residues. V dropped 2 bases and J dropped 4 bases, with 12 bases sitting between them. CDR1 is MNHEY and CDR2 is SVGEGT in the germline V gene. The CDR3 coding sequence is TGTGCCAGCAGTTACCCCACAGGAGCCGGGGCCAACGTCCTGACTTTC. The encoded protein is CASSYPTGAGANVLTF.

This clonotype showed up just a few times. The gene calls are TRBV14 and TRBJ2-1; TRBD2 aligns across 10 bases. Germline V CDR1 and CDR2: SGHDN, FVKESK. Trimming at V came to 0 bases and at J to 7 bases, leaving 12 bases not matched to a gene. This CDR3 is built from 18 residues. CDR3 sequence: CASSQDSSGRSRRNEQFF. The CDR3 coding sequence is TGTGCCAGCAGCCAAGATTCTAGCGGGAGATCGAGAAGGAATGAGCAGTTCTTC.